This T cell receptor beta chain was profiled in a study of blood T cell repertoires in COVID-19. Overall study: Sites in the United States, Italy and Spain provided acute and convalescent COVID-19 samples. The cDNA or gDNA used as material had been derived from T cells, B-cell-depleted T cells, or PBMCs.

Seattle cases were enrolled at active infection and followed longitudinally. As concerns this clone: Other DNA sequences from this sample encode an identical CDR3 as well.

CDR1 is LGHDT and CDR2 is YNNKEL in the germline V gene (reference sequence). CDR3 size: 13 residues. Trimming removed 3 bases at V and 6 bases at J, with 9 bases between. In the original processing: How many nucleated cells were present was estimated from reference gene primer amplification. Sequencing was performed with immunoSEQ multiplex PCR; in TCRdb, only in-frame clones are kept and a portion is missing. For V, J and clone size, that table is used; D and trimming come from the DNA. The sample lists approximately 250,000 clones, about 87% occurring once. The sequence derives from a woman aged 60 to 75 with COVID-19, enrolled during active disease. The chain links TRBV3-1 (or the pseudogene TRBV3-2) to TRBJ1-5; perhaps TRBD1 as D (5 bases). Sequenced sample: peripheral blood. For the CDR3, the DNA is TGTGCCAGCAGCCAGGGCGGGGGTCAGCCCCAGCATTTT. Protein product: CASSQGGGQPQHF.